Listed below are T cell receptor beta chains from one sample, sequenced in a study of CD8+ T cells in alopecia areata. Sequenced by immunoSEQ multiplex PCR; TCRdb stores in-frame clones only, minus some. The repertoire has over 150,000 clones, more than 55% of them found once; the top ten carry roughly 0.67%. The input for sequencing was CD4+ T cells sorted from blood, taken at week 4, from a patient treated with tofacitinib. These receptors were taken from a human donor with alopecia areata. Both conserved end residues are part of each CDR3. A D gene is named only where the DNA matches it firmly. Clone sizes are given selectively: once, few, many, or a class where the clone is expanded.

J gene: TRBJ1-2; V gene: TRBV29-1; D gene: TRBD1; clone size: few; CDR3 length: 13; CDR3 DNA: TGCAGCTACTCCGGACAGGGAAGAGAAGGCTACACCTTC; CDR3 protein: CSYSGQGREGYTF
J gene: TRBJ2-5; V gene: TRBV5-1; D gene: TRBD1; clone size: .; CDR3 length: 14; CDR3 DNA: TGCGCCAGCAGCTCCGGGACAGGGAGAGAGACCCAGTACTTC; CDR3 protein: CASSSGTGRETQYF
J gene: TRBJ2-7; V gene: TRBV15; D gene: .; clone size: few; CDR3 length: 14; CDR3 DNA: TGTGCCGCCTCCAATCAAAGGGGGAGCAACGAGCAGTACTTC; CDR3 protein: CAASNQRGSNEQYF
J gene: TRBJ2-3; V gene: TRBV29-1; D gene: TRBD1; clone size: .; CDR3 length: 13; CDR3 DNA: TGCAGCGTAGACAGGGCTAGCACAGATACGCAGTATTTT; CDR3 protein: CSVDRASTDTQYF
J gene: TRBJ2-6; V gene: TRBV30; D gene: TRBD1; clone size: .; CDR3 length: 14; CDR3 DNA: TGTGCCTGGAGGGGGACAGGTGGGGCCAACGTCCTGACTTTC; CDR3 protein: CAWRGTGGANVLTF
J gene: TRBJ2-5; V gene: TRBV5-1; D gene: TRBD1; clone size: few; CDR3 length: 14; CDR3 DNA: TGCGCCAGCAGCTCGGGACAGGGCAGGGAGACCCAGTACTTC; CDR3 protein: CASSSGQGRETQYF
J gene: TRBJ2-3; V gene: TRBV5-1; D gene: .; clone size: .; CDR3 length: 15; CDR3 DNA: TGCGCCAGCAGCTTGCCCCAGGGTCGCCCAGATACGCAGTATTTT; CDR3 protein: CASSLPQGRPDTQYF
J gene: TRBJ2-2; V gene: TRBV25-1; D gene: .; clone size: .; CDR3 length: 15; CDR3 DNA: TGTGCCTCCCTAAAGGACGGAGGGCTCACCGGGGAGCTGTTTTTT; CDR3 protein: CASLKDGGLTGELFF
J gene: TRBJ1-1; V gene: TRBV7-9; D gene: TRBD1; clone size: .; CDR3 length: 14; CDR3 DNA: TGTGCCAGCAGCTCTGGACAGGGGGATACTGAAGCTTTCTTT; CDR3 protein: CASSSGQGDTEAFF
J gene: TRBJ2-4; V gene: TRBV6-5; D gene: .; clone size: .; CDR3 length: 14; CDR3 DNA: TGTGCCAGCAGGATATCAGTCGCCAAAAACATTCAGTACTTC; CDR3 protein: CASRISVAKNIQYF
J gene: TRBJ2-2; V gene: TRBV30; D gene: TRBD2; clone size: .; CDR3 length: 16; CDR3 DNA: TGTGCCTGGGACGTTAGCGGGAGTAAGGACACCGGGGAGCTGTTTTTT; CDR3 protein: CAWDVSGSKDTGELFF
J gene: TRBJ2-5; V gene: TRBV6-6; D gene: .; clone size: .; CDR3 length: 13; CDR3 DNA: TGTGCCAGCAGTGAGATCGGAGGGGAGACCCAGTACTTC; CDR3 protein: CASSEIGGETQYF
J gene: TRBJ2-3; V gene: TRBV29-1; D gene: .; clone size: .; CDR3 length: 10; CDR3 DNA: TGCAGCGTTAATTCGGCCCTGCAGTATTTT; CDR3 protein: CSVNSALQYF
J gene: TRBJ2-2; V gene: TRBV29-1; D gene: .; clone size: .; CDR3 length: 16; CDR3 DNA: TGCAGCGTTACGAGGAGGGGGACGGGGTCCGTCGGGGAGCTGTTTTTT; CDR3 protein: CSVTRRGTGSVGELFF
J gene: TRBJ2-1; V gene: TRBV19; D gene: .; clone size: .; CDR3 length: 12; CDR3 DNA: TGTGCCAGTAAGGCAGAAGCCGATGAGCAGTTCTTC; CDR3 protein: CASKAEADEQFF
J gene: TRBJ2-7; V gene: TRBV29-1; D gene: .; clone size: few; CDR3 length: 12; CDR3 DNA: TGCAGCGCGACGGGGAGTATCAACGAGCAGTACTTC; CDR3 protein: CSATGSINEQYF
J gene: TRBJ2-5; V gene: TRBV29-1; D gene: .; clone size: .; CDR3 length: 13; CDR3 DNA: TGCAGCGTTGAACTCGGTAATGGAAAGACCCAGTACTTC; CDR3 protein: CSVELGNGKTQYF
J gene: TRBJ2-3; V gene: TRBV29-1; D gene: TRBD2; clone size: .; CDR3 length: 16; CDR3 DNA: TGCAGCGTCTCTCCGGGACTAGCGGTGAGCACAGATACGCAGTATTTT; CDR3 protein: CSVSPGLAVSTDTQYF
J gene: TRBJ2-3; V gene: TRBV5-1; D gene: .; clone size: .; CDR3 length: 12; CDR3 DNA: TGCGCCAGCAGCCTGGGAGGAGATACGCAGTATTTT; CDR3 protein: CASSLGGDTQYF
J gene: TRBJ2-1; V gene: TRBV4-1; D gene: .; clone size: .; CDR3 length: 17; CDR3 DNA: TGCGCCAGCAGCCAAGATCTCCCGACGGTAGGCTACAATGAGCAGTTCTTC; CDR3 protein: CASSQDLPTVGYNEQFF
J gene: TRBJ1-2; V gene: TRBV6-5; D gene: .; clone size: .; CDR3 length: 13; CDR3 DNA: TGTGCCAGCAGTTACACAGGACCCTATGGCTACACCTTC; CDR3 protein: CASSYTGPYGYTF
J gene: TRBJ2-1; V gene: TRBV29-1; D gene: .; clone size: few; CDR3 length: 11; CDR3 DNA: TGCAGCGTTGCCTTCAACAATGAGCAGTTCTTC; CDR3 protein: CSVAFNNEQFF
J gene: TRBJ1-1; V gene: TRBV5-1; D gene: .; clone size: few; CDR3 length: 14; CDR3 DNA: TGCGCCAGCAGCCAGCAGGGCTCGAACACTGAAGCTTTCTTT; CDR3 protein: CASSQQGSNTEAFF
J gene: TRBJ2-6; V gene: TRBV29-1; D gene: .; clone size: .; CDR3 length: 15; CDR3 DNA: TGCAGCGTTGAAGCTTCGTTTACTGGGGCCAACGTCCTGACTTTC; CDR3 protein: CSVEASFTGANVLTF
J gene: TRBJ2-5; V gene: TRBV7-2; D gene: .; clone size: .; CDR3 length: 13; CDR3 DNA: TGTGCCAGCAGTCCAATTCTAAAAGAGACCCAGTACTTC; CDR3 protein: CASSPILKETQYF